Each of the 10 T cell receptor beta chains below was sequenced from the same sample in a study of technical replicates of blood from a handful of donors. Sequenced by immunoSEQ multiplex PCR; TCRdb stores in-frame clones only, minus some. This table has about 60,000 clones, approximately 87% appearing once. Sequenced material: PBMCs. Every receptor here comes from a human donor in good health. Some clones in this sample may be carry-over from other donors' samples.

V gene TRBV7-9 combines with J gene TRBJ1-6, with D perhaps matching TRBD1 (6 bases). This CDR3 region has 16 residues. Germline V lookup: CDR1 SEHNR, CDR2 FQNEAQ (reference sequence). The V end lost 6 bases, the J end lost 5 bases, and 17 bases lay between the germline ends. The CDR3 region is CASRETGKFHNSPLHF. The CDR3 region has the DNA TGTGCCAGCAGGGAAACAGGGAAATTCCATAATTCACCCCTCCACTTT.

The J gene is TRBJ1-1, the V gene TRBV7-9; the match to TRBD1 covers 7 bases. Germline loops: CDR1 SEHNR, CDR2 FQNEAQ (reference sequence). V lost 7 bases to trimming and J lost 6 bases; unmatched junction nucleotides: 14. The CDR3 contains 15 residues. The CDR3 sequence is CASIQGEAIGAEAFF. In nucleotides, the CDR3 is TGTGCCAGCATCCAGGGGGAGGCCATTGGGGCTGAAGCTTTCTTT.

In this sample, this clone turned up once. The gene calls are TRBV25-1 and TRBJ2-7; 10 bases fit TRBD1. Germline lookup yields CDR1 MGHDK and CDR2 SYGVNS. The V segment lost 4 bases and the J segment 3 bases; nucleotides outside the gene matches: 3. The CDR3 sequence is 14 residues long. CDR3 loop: CASSGDRGNYEQYF. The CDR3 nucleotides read TGTGCCAGCAGTGGGGACAGGGGAAACTACGAGCAGTACTTC.

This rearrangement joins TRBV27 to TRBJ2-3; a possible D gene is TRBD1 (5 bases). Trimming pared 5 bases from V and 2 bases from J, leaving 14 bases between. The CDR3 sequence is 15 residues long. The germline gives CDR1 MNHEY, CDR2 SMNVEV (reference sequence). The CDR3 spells CASSRGQRATDTQYF. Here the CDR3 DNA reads TGTGCCAGCAGTAGGGGCCAGCGCGCCACAGATACGCAGTATTTT.

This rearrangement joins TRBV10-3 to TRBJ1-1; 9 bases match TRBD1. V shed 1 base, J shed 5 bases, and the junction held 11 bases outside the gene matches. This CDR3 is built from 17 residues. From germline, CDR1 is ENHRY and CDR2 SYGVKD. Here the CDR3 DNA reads TGTGCCATCAGTGAGTTCCTGGACAGGGGAGAAGGAACTGAAGCTTTCTTT. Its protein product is CAISEFLDRGEGTEAFF.

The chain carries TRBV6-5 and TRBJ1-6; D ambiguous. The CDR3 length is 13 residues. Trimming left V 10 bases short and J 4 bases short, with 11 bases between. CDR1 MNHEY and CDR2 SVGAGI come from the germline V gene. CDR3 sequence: CAIRGSYNSPLHF. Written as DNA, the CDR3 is TGTGCCATCCGTGGCTCTTATAATTCACCCCTCCACTTT.

This CDR3 is CASSLDRGNQPQHF. The CDR3 DNA is TGTGCCAGCAGTCTGGACAGGGGCAATCAGCCCCAGCATTTT. The chain couples TRBV2 to TRBJ1-5; 8 bases map to TRBD1. This CDR3 has 14 amino acids. After removal of 5 bases from V and 2 bases from J, the junction contained 2 bases not matched to a gene. The germline gives CDR1 SNHLY, CDR2 FYNNEI.

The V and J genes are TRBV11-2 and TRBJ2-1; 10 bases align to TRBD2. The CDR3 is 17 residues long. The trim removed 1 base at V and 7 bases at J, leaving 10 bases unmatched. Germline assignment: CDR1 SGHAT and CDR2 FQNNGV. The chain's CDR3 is CASSLVALAGEVNEQFF. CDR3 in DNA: TGTGCCAGCAGCTTAGTGGCGCTAGCGGGAGAAGTGAATGAGCAGTTCTTC.

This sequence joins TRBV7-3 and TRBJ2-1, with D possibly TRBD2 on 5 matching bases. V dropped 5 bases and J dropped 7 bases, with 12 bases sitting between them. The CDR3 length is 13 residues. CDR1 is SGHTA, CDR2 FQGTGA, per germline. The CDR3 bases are TGTGCCAGCAGCCCGACGGGGTGGAATGAGCAGTTCTTC. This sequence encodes CASSPTGWNEQFF.

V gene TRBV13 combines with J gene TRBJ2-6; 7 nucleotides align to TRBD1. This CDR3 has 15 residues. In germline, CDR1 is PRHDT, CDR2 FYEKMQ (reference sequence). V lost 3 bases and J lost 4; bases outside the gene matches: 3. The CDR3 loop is CASSLTGPGANVLTF. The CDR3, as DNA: TGTGCCAGCAGCTTGACAGGGCCCGGGGCCAACGTCCTGACTTTC.